This TCR beta chain was identified during a study of early T cells in non-severe SARS-CoV-2 infection. At the level of the study: Unsorted whole-blood RNA was sequenced in bulk, leaving chains unpaired.

Researchers tagged individual cDNA molecules with unique molecular identifiers. TCRdb independently ran MiXCR on the 5' RACE reads; one entry per CDR3 protein. The sample includes approximately 71,000 distinct CDR3 sequences, about an eighth of them seen just once. Germline lookup yields CDR1 KGHSH and CDR2 LQKENI. V was shortened by 3 bases and J by 3 bases, with 8 bases between the two germline ends. This CDR3 comprises 13 residues. This TCR derives from an adult who was a healthcare worker with PCR-confirmed SARS-CoV-2 infection or an uninfected control (not recorded which). The starting material was whole blood, obtained at baseline. The chain combines TRBV18 with TRBJ1-2; D possibly corresponds to TRBD1 (5 bases). The CDR3 DNA reads TGTGCCAGCTCACCGCTAGGGGACTATGGCTACACCTTC. Translating it yields CASSPLGDYGYTF.